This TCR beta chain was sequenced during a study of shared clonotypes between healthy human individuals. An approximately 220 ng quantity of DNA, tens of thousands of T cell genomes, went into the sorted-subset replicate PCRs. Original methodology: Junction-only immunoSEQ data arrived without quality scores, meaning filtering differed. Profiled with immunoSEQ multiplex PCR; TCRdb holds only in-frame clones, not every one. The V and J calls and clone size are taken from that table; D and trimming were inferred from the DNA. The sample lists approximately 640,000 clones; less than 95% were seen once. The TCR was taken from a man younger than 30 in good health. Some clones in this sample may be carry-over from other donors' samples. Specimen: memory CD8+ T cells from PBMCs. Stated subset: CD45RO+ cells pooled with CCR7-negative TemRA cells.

This CDR3 is CASSYAGDGYTF. The CDR3 coding sequence is TGTGCCAGCAGTTACGCGGGAGATGGCTACACCTTC. The V call is TRBV6-5, the J call TRBJ1-2; D unclear. Trimming took off 2 bases at V and 6 bases at J, with 7 bases between the two ends. This CDR3 has 12 residues. Germline-derived CDR1 and CDR2 are MNHEY and SVGAGI.